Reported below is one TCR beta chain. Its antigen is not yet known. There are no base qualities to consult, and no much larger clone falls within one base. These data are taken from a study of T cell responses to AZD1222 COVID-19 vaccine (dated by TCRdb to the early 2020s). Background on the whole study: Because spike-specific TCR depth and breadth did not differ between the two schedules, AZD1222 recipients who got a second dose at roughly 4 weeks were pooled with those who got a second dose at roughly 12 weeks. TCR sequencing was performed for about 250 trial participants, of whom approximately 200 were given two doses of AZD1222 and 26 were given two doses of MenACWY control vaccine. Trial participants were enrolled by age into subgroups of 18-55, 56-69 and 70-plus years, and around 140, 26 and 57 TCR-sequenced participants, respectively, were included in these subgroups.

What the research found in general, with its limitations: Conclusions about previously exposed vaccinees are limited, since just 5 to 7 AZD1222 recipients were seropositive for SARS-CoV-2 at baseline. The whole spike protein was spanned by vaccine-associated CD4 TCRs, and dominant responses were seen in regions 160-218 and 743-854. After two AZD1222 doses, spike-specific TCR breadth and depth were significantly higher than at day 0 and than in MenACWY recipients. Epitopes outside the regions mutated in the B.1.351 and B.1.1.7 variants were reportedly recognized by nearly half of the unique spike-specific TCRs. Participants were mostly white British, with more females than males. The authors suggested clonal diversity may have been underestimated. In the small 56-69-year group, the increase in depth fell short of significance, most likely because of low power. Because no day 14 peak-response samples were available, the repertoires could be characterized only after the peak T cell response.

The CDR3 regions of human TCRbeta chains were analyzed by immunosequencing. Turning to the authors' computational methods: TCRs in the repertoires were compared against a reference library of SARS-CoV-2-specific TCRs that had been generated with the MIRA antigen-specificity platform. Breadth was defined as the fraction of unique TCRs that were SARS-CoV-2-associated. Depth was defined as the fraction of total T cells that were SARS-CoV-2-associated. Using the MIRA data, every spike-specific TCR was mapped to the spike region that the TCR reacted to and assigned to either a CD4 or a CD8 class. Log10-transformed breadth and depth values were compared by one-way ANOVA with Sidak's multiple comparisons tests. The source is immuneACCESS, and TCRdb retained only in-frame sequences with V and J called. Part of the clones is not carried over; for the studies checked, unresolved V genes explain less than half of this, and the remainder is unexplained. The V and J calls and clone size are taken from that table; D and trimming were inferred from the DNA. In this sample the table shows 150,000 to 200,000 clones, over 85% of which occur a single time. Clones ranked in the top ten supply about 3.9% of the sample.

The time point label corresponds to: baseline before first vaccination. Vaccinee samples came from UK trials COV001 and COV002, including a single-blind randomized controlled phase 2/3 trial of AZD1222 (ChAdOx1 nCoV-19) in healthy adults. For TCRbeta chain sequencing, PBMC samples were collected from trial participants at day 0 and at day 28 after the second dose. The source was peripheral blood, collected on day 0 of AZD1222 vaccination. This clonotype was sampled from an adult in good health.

The sequenced DNA is TGTGCCAGCAGCCCTCCTTCTCCGGGAAACACCATATATTTT. It codes for CASSPPSPGNTIYF. The V and J segments used are TRBV9 and TRBJ1-3, with no reliable assignment of the D segment. Including cysteine and phenylalanine, the CDR3 has 14 amino acids. Just CDR3 DNA is preserved here, 42 bases in frame from base 1. V is shortened by 4 bases, J by 4 bases, and the region joining them spans 12 bases. In the germline V gene, CDR1 corresponds to SGDLS and CDR2 to YYNGEE.